This T cell receptor beta chain was identified in a study of shared clonotypes between healthy human individuals. Study in general: Three plates were used per donor for CD4 naive, three for CD4 memory, two for CD8 naive and one for CD8 memory. Findings of the study overall: For sorted subsets, rarefaction showed incomplete sequencing despite large depth.

This clone was seen only a few times. What it binds is unknown. Data came from immunoSEQ multiplex PCR; TCRdb stores just in-frame clones and leaves some out. Among over a million clones listed, roughly 95% were seen once. Each donor was a Caucasian adult residing in Nashville, Tennessee. V was shortened by 3 bases and J by 5 bases, with 8 bases between the two germline ends. Per the germline V gene, CDR1 is SGHTA and CDR2 is FQGNSA. This CDR3 has 13 amino acids. This clonotype was sampled from a man aged 25 to 45 in good health. V gene TRBV7-2 combines with J gene TRBJ1-3, with unresolved D. Material for sequencing was naive CD4+ T cells sorted from blood. Subset denoted: CD45RA+ positively selected. Here the CDR3 reads CASSFDLRNTIYF. CDR3 DNA sequence: TGTGCCAGCAGCTTTGACCTCAGAAACACCATATATTTT.